The 20 T cell receptor beta chains below all came from one sample that was sequenced in a study of early T cells in non-severe SARS-CoV-2 infection. Via MiXCR, TCRdb re-called the 5' RACE reads, giving one row per CDR3 protein. The sample shows about 70,000 distinct CDR3 sequences, 4.5% to 6% of them seen only once. This specimen was whole blood, taken at baseline. Receptors originate from an adult who was a healthcare worker with PCR-confirmed SARS-CoV-2 infection or an uninfected control (not recorded which).

This clonotype was found many times. The chain has TRBV29-1 and TRBJ2-4; 7 positions agree with TRBD2. V shed 3 bases, J shed 3 bases, and the junction held 2 bases outside the gene matches. Germline loops: CDR1 SQVTM, CDR2 ANQGSEA. This CDR3 spans 13 amino acids. The chain's CDR3 is CSVDTGGKNIQYF. CDR3 nucleotide sequence: TGCAGCGTTGATACGGGAGGCAAAAACATTCAGTACTTC.

This clonotype was observed a few times. V usage is TRBV4-1 and J usage is TRBJ2-5, with 13 positions matching TRBD2. Germline V gene lookup returns CDR1 MGHRA and CDR2 YSYEKL. The V segment lost 4 bases and the J segment 5 bases; nucleotides outside the gene matches: 7. The CDR3 has 16 residues. The CDR3 bases are TGCGCCAGCAGCCTCGGACTAGCGGGAGAATTTGAGACCCAGTACTTC. It is translated as CASSLGLAGEFETQYF.

Ten or more counts support this clonotype. The chain combines TRBV10-3 with TRBJ2-4, with 7 bases fitting TRBD1. The V gene end was trimmed by 0 bases and the J gene end by 5 bases; junction bases not matched to a gene: 1. Germline lookup yields CDR1 ENHRY and CDR2 SYGVKD. The CDR3 is made up of 14 amino acids. CDR3: CAISESGQENIQYF. The CDR3 nucleotides read TGTGCCATCAGTGAGTCTGGACAGGAAAACATTCAGTACTTC.

The chain is built from TRBV18 and TRBJ2-5; D ambiguous. Germline V gene lookup returns CDR1 KGHSH and CDR2 LQKENI. V lost 3 bases, J lost 4 bases, and 9 bases lay in between. There are 13 residues in the CDR3. CDR3 sequence: CASSPRASETQYF. The CDR3, as DNA: TGTGCCAGCTCACCTCGGGCGTCAGAGACCCAGTACTTC.

This chain connects TRBV18 to TRBJ2-7; 9 positions match TRBD2. This CDR3 is 16 amino acids long. Germline CDR1 is KGHSH and CDR2 is LQKENI. V was clipped by 0 bases and J by 0 bases; unmatched bases: 3. CDR3 region: CASSPPGLANSYEQYF. The CDR3 coding sequence is TGTGCCAGCTCACCACCAGGACTAGCGAACTCCTACGAGCAGTACTTC.

This clonotype has at least ten counts. The chain links TRBV5-5 to TRBJ2-3; D gene uncertain. The CDR3 totals 14 residues. CDR1 and CDR2 (germline): SGHKS, YYEKEE (reference sequence). Trimming pared 2 bases from V and 0 bases from J, leaving 7 bases between. CDR3 coding DNA: TGTGCCAGCAGCTTAACAACTAGCACAGATACGCAGTATTTT. This translates into CASSLTTSTDTQYF.

This clonotype was counted at least ten times. CDR3 nucleotides: TGTGCCAGCAGCTTAAGGACAGCGGGTCCCGGGGAGCTGTTTTTT. This translates into CASSLRTAGPGELFF. The gene calls are TRBV11-2 and TRBJ2-2; D may be TRBD1 or TRBD2 (6 bases each). The V end was cut by 2 bases, the J end by 6 bases, with 13 bases between. There are 15 residues in the CDR3. Germline V gene lookup returns CDR1 SGHAT and CDR2 FQNNGV.

This clonotype was counted many times. The chain recombines TRBV20-1 with TRBJ2-1; the D gene could be TRBD1 or TRBD2 (5 bases each). The CDR3 is made up of 15 amino acids. Germline loops: CDR1 DFQATT, CDR2 SNEGSKA (reference sequence). Trimming pared 7 bases from V and 5 bases from J, leaving 21 bases between. This CDR3 reads CSVLAPFGGNNEQFF. CDR3 in DNA: TGCAGTGTTCTTGCCCCATTTGGGGGAAACAATGAGCAGTTCTTC.

This clonotype has just a few counts. The V gene is TRBV30, the J gene TRBJ2-6, with D uncertain. CDR3 size: 14 residues. V was clipped by 5 bases and J by 1 base, with 9 bases between them. Germline V gene sequence: CDR1 GTSNPN, CDR2 SVGIG (reference sequence). CDR3 region: CAWDMASGANVLTF. CDR3 nucleotides: TGTGCCTGGGATATGGCATCTGGGGCCAACGTCCTGACTTTC.

In this sample, this clonotype turned up many times. The genes are TRBV18 and TRBJ2-5, with 10 bases aligning to TRBD2. Germline V gene sequence: CDR1 KGHSH, CDR2 LQKENI. With 0 bases clipped from V and 4 bases from J, the junction kept 8 bases outside the gene matches. This CDR3 has 17 amino acids. The CDR3 reads CASSPPRTSGIGETQYF. CDR3 sequence (DNA): TGTGCCAGCTCACCACCGAGAACTAGCGGGATTGGAGAGACCCAGTACTTC. Full variable domain (remainder filled in from reference TRBV18 and TRBJ2-5): NAGVMQNPRHLVRRRGQEARLRCSPMKGHSHVYWYRQLPEEGLKFMVYLQKENIIDESGMPKERFSAEFPKEGPSILRIQQVVRGDSAAYFCASSPPRTSGIGETQYFGPGTRLLVL.

This rearrangement joins TRBV12-3 or TRBV12-4 to TRBJ2-7; D call uncertain. Trimming removed 1 base at V and 4 bases at J, with 2 bases between. This CDR3 has 11 amino acids. The CDR3 is CASSLVYEQYF. The CDR3 DNA reads as TGTGCCAGCAGTTTAGTGTACGAGCAGTACTTC.

The table lists this clonotype with many counts. This chain uses TRBV7-6 with TRBJ1-3, with a possible D match to TRBD1 (5 bases). Trimming removed 5 bases at V and 0 bases at J, with 11 bases between. The length of the CDR3 is 15 residues. The germline CDR1 and CDR2 sequences are SGHVS and FNYEAQ. The CDR3 protein is CASSQTANSGNTIYF. DNA of the CDR3: TGTGCCAGCAGCCAGACAGCTAACTCTGGAAACACCATATATTTT.

In its sample, this clonotype was seen a few times. The chain couples TRBV2 to TRBJ2-3; a weak D match, TRBD2 (5 bases). The V gene lost 2 bases and the J gene lost 0 bases, with 9 bases spanning the gap. There are 15 residues in the CDR3. Germline V gives CDR1 SNHLY, CDR2 FYNNEI. The CDR3 sequence is CASSESGSSTDTQYF. The CDR3 coding sequence is TGTGCCAGCAGTGAAAGCGGTTCTAGCACAGATACGCAGTATTTT.

This clonotype occurred a few times. The chain combines TRBV5-1 with TRBJ2-7; tentatively, D is TRBD1 (5 bases). V was trimmed by 1 base and J by 0 bases, leaving 17 bases between them. CDR1 is SGHRS, CDR2 YFSETQ, per germline. The CDR3 is 17 amino acids. The CDR3 DNA is TGCGCCAGCAGCTTGCCTGGGGCTCGCGGATTCTCCTACGAGCAGTACTTC. Translating gives CASSLPGARGFSYEQYF. The full variable domain, its missing parts supplied by reference TRBV5-1 and TRBJ2-7, is KAGVTQTPRYLIKTRGQQVTLSCSPISGHRSVSWYQQTPGQGLQFLFEYFSETQRNKGNFPGRFSGRQFSNSRSEMNVSTLELGDSALYLCASSLPGARGFSYEQYFGPGTRLTVT.

This clonotype showed up many times. This chain links TRBV20-1 with TRBJ2-7; 7 positions agree with TRBD1. The ends lost 6 bases at V and 2 bases at J; junction bases unmatched: 10. CDR3 length: 14 amino acids. Germline CDR1 DFQATT, CDR2 SNEGSKA (reference sequence). The CDR3 DNA reads TGCAGTGCCCAACTCAGACAGGGAGCCTACGAGCAGTACTTC. Translation: CSAQLRQGAYEQYF.

This clonotype appeared many times. This chain links TRBV4-1 with TRBJ2-5; D is undetermined. Germline V lookup: CDR1 MGHRA, CDR2 YSYEKL. Trimming took 2 bases from V and 2 from J, leaving 6 bases between them. The CDR3 spans 13 residues. CDR3 loop: CASSQRGQETQYF. The CDR3, as DNA: TGCGCCAGCAGCCAAAGAGGACAAGAGACCCAGTACTTC.

Comment on this clonotype: Compared with germline, one end of the junction differs, possibly owing to a read error. The chain joins TRBV24-1 to TRBJ2-3; D gene unclear. The CDR3 spans 11 residues. Germline V gene lookup returns CDR1 KGHDR and CDR2 SFDVKD. CDR3 residues: CTTSRTDTQYF. Written as DNA, the CDR3 is TGTACCACCTCTCGTACAGATACGCAGTATTTT.

This clonotype was found a few times. V and J are TRBV7-2 and TRBJ2-2, with D tentatively TRBD1 (5 bases). Trimming left V 1 base short and J 0 bases short, with 6 bases between. The CDR3 contains 15 residues. Germline V CDR1 and CDR2: SGHTA, FQGNSA. CDR3 sequence (DNA): TGTGCCAGCAGCTTAGGCAGGGCGAACACCGGGGAGCTGTTTTTT. Translating gives CASSLGRANTGELFF.

This clonotype was seen a handful of times. The chain links TRBV21-1 to TRBJ2-6; TRBD1 is the table's D call, not checked against the DNA. TRBV21-1 is labeled a pseudogene. The CDR3 runs 19 residues. The CDR3 DNA sequence: TGTGCCAGCAGCAAAGCTCTGGACAGGGGGTCCTCTGGGGCCAACGTCCTGACTTTC. Translated, it gives CASSKALDRGSSGANVLTF.

This clonotype has a handful of counts. The rearrangement joins TRBV28 to TRBJ1-6, with 7 bases that match TRBD1. From germline, CDR1 is MDHEN and CDR2 SYDVKM. The CDR3 has 16 amino acids. Unmatched junction bases numbered 7, after V lost 3 bases and J lost 5 bases. The chain's CDR3 is CASSFYRDSNNSPLHF. The CDR3 nucleotides read TGTGCCAGCAGTTTCTACCGGGACAGCAATAATTCACCCCTCCACTTT. The entire variable domain, with the rest obtained from reference TRBV28 and TRBJ1-6, is as follows: DVKVTQSSRYLVKRTGEKVFLECVQDMDHENMFWYRQDPGLGLRLIYFSYDVKMKEKGDIPEGYSVSREKKERFSLILESASTNQTSMYLCASSFYRDSNNSPLHFGNGTRLTVT.